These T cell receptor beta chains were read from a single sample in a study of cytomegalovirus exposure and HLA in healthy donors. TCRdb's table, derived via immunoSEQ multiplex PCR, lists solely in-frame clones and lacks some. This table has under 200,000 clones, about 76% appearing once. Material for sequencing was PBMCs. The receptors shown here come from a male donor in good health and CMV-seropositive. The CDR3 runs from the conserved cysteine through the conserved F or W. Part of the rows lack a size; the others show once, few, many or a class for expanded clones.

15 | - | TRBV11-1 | CASSLAATSGNTIYF
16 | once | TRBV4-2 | CASSQEPGQGVYGYTF
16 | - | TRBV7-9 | CASSSSSGRGQETQYF
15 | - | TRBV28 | CASSFPQGGDEKLFF
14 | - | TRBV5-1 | CASSLEVLRETQYF
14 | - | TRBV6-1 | CASGETDRISPQHF
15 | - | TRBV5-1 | CASSLSGTQNTEAFF
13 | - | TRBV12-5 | CASGSDRAYGYTF
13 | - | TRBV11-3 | CARGGDGVYEQYF
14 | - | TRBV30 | CAWSAGQGNQPQHF
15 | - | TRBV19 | CASNSGTLTYNEQFF
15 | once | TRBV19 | CASRPDRGGHNEQFF
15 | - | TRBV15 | CATSSGGGSTGELFF
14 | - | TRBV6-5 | CASSRGQRNTEAFF
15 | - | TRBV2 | CASRADRATNEKLFF
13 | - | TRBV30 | CAWNPGQGFEQYF
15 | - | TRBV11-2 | CASSANRGTGTPLHF
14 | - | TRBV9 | CASSVGRNKETQYF
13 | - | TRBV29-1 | CSVEGGSYNEQFF
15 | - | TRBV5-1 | CASRLTGGDDYGYTF
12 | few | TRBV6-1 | CASSGDNSPLHF
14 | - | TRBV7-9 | CASSPIRGDYGYTF
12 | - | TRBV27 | CASSGWAGGAFF
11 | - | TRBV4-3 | CASSHNNEQFF
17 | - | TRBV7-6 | CASSPFQGRRSGNTIYF
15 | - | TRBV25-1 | CASSPSLAGGGEQYF
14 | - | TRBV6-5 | CASSEGTGGYGYTF
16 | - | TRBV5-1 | CASSRAQGNSGNTIYF
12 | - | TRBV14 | CASSLQGYEQYF
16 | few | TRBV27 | CASSPRQGGLQETQYF
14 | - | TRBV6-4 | CASSDGGAGNEQFF
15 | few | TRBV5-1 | CASSYYGTGKNEQFF
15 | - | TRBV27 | CASSLSFRGRSPLHF
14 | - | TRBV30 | CAWSPHRVNEKLFF
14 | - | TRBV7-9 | CASSFRSRQYGYTF
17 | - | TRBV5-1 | CASSSDLPGQGLNEQFF
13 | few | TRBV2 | CASSDGGAGGYTF
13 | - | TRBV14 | CASSQVPGYGYTF
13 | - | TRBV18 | CASCGGSGNTIYF
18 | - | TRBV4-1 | CASSPGLAGGPSTDTQYF
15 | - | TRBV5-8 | CASSLEGQGYNEQFF
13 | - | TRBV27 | CASADRSYNEQFF
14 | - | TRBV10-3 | CAISGTGTGVGYTF
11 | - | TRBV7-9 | CAVVENTEAFF
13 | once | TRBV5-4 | CASSLAQQTEAFF
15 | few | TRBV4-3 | CASSQDTGSNEKLFF
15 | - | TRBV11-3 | CASSTGTSGTDTQYF
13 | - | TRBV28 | CASSLDRAYEQYF
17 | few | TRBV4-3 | CASSQETQQGAAYEQYF
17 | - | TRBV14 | CASSHLYREPLTGELFF
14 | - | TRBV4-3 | CASSPGRIRHGYTF
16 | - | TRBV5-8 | CASSLQGEEASYEQYF
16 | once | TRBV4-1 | CASSQVLAGDIYEQYF
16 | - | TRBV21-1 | CASSKGGRRGNTEAFF
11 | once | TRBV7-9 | CASTETDTQYF